These 24 T cell receptor beta chains share one sample of origin, sequenced in a study of OX40 agonist ivuxolimab in advanced cancers. Clones were sequenced by immunoSEQ multiplex PCR, and TCRdb holds only the in-frame ones, with some missing. The repertoire holds some 80,000 clones, with over 85% as singletons. The source material was CD4+ or CD8+ T cells sorted from blood, sampled in a trial of the OX40 agonist ivuxolimab. The source of these receptors is an adult with an advanced solid tumor such as melanoma, head and neck, liver or kidney cancer.

The chain employs TRBV19 and TRBJ2-3, with TRBD2 identical over 8 bases. J lost 3 bases, V lost 10 bases, and 12 bases had no gene match. The CDR3 runs to 15 residues. Germline V gives CDR1 LNHDA, CDR2 SQIVND (reference sequence). This chain's CDR3 is CATTPSGSWTDTQYF. The DNA for the CDR3 is TGTGCCACCACCCCCAGCGGGAGTTGGACAGATACGCAGTATTTT.

The chain links TRBV4-1 to TRBJ1-1; no reliable D call. The germline V and J ends were trimmed by 4 bases and 4 bases, with 7 bases remaining between them. The CDR3 consists of 12 residues. Germline CDR1 reads MGHRA; CDR2 reads YSYEKL. The CDR3 DNA is TGCGCCAGCAGCCTTCGCGGCACTGAAGCTTTCTTT. As protein: CASSLRGTEAFF.

V is TRBV11-2 and J is TRBJ2-5, with 7 bases that match TRBD1. This CDR3 is built from 12 residues. V was clipped by 4 bases and J by 11 bases; unmatched bases: 7. CDR1 is SGHAT and CDR2 is FQNNGV in the germline V gene. CDR3 in amino acids: CASSSTGEEQYF. CDR3 in DNA: TGTGCCAGCAGCTCAACAGGGGAAGAGCAGTACTTC.

Of note for this clone: The sample carries other DNA sequences with the same CDR3. V and J are TRBV7-9 and TRBJ2-5; possible D gene TRBD1, 7 bases. The germline CDR1 and CDR2 sequences are SEHNR and FQNEAQ (reference sequence). The CDR3 totals 14 residues. V lost 3 bases and J 4 bases, leaving 12 bases between the germline ends. The CDR3 sequence: CASSLEGAGETQYF. The CDR3 DNA reads as TGTGCCAGCAGCTTGGAGGGGGCAGGAGAGACCCAGTACTTC.

The V call is TRBV29-1, the J call TRBJ1-2, with 12 bases matching TRBD1. The germline V gene encodes CDR1 SQVTM and CDR2 ANQGSEA. J lost 1 base, V lost 7 bases, and 4 bases had no gene match. The length of the CDR3 is 14 residues. This chain's CDR3 is CSAGTGGSNYGYTF. The CDR3 nucleotides read TGCAGCGCCGGGACAGGGGGCAGTAACTATGGCTACACCTTC.

V and J are TRBV5-1 and TRBJ1-1; D gene unclear. Between the trimmed V and J ends, which lost 0 bases and 0 bases, there was a span of 12 bases. In germline, CDR1 is SGHRS, CDR2 YFSETQ. The CDR3 totals 16 residues. CDR3 loop: CASSLAFKNMNTEAFF. The CDR3, as DNA: TGCGCCAGCAGCTTGGCCTTTAAAAATATGAACACTGAAGCTTTCTTT.

This sequence joins TRBV7-2 and TRBJ2-1; D unclear. This CDR3 contains 14 residues. V gave up 0 bases and J gave up 5 bases, with 8 bases separating them. Per germline, CDR1 SGHTA and CDR2 FQGNSA. The CDR3 spells CASSLASFNNEQFF. For the CDR3, the DNA is TGTGCCAGCAGCTTAGCGTCGTTCAACAATGAGCAGTTCTTC.

The chain recombines TRBV7-7 with TRBJ2-1, with D unresolved. The V end lost 2 bases, the J end lost 4 bases, and 21 bases lay between the germline ends. CDR1 SSHAT and CDR2 FNYEAQ come from the germline V gene (reference sequence). This CDR3 has 18 amino acids. This CDR3 is CASSLSEFRVVEYNEQFF. CDR3 DNA sequence: TGTGCCAGCAGCTTAAGCGAATTTCGGGTGGTCGAATACAATGAGCAGTTCTTC.

J is TRBJ2-7 and V is TRBV4-3, with D unresolved. The germline V and J ends were trimmed by 1 base and 4 bases, with 11 bases remaining between them. CDR3 length: 14 residues. Germline lookup yields CDR1 LGHNA and CDR2 YSLEER. CDR3 in DNA: TGCGCCAGCAGCCAAGGCCTCACGGAGTACGAGCAGTACTTC. As protein: CASSQGLTEYEQYF.

The chain carries TRBV7-9 and TRBJ1-1, with D hard to call. V was cut by 1 base and J by 1 base, with 10 bases left in between. Germline V CDR1 and CDR2: SEHNR, FQNEAQ (reference sequence). The CDR3 has 15 residues. The CDR3 sequence is CASSLERPRNTEAFF. In DNA, the CDR3 is TGTGCCAGCAGCTTAGAGAGACCAAGGAACACTGAAGCTTTCTTT.

The chain combines TRBV12-5 with TRBJ2-7; no firm D call. Germline V gene data show CDR1 as LGHNT and CDR2 as FRNRAP. This CDR3 has 10 amino acids. Deletions cut 6 bases from V and 3 bases from J, with 3 bases between. The CDR3 DNA is TGTGCTAGTGGGCTCTACGAGCAGTACTTC. Protein sequence: CASGLYEQYF.

The rearrangement links TRBV29-1 to TRBJ2-1, with TRBD1 identical over 8 bases. CDR1 and CDR2 (germline): SQVTM, ANQGSEA. CDR3 length: 12 residues. J lost 6 bases, V lost 5 bases, and 3 bases had no gene match. The CDR3 region has the DNA TGCAGCGTTAGGACAGGGCCCAATGAGCAGTTCTTC. This gives the protein CSVRTGPNEQFF.

V is TRBV6-5 and J is TRBJ2-5; possibly TRBD1 or TRBD2 for D (5 bases each). V lost 2 bases and J 2 bases, leaving 12 bases between the germline ends. Per germline, CDR1 MNHEY and CDR2 SVGAGI. This CDR3 is 15 amino acids long. In DNA, the CDR3 is TGTGCCAGCAGTTACCGAGGGGAGATACAAGAGACCCAGTACTTC. It specifies CASSYRGEIQETQYF.

This clone was recorded once. J is TRBJ2-3 and V is TRBV7-9; D is tentatively TRBD1 or TRBD2 (5 bases each). In germline, CDR1 is SEHNR, CDR2 FQNEAQ (reference sequence). CDR3 length: 14 amino acids. V lost 11 bases to trimming and J lost 2 bases, with 17 bases between them. As DNA, the CDR3 is TGTGCCCGCGGAGAGGGTGGGGCCACAGATACGCAGTATTTT. Encoded protein: CARGEGGATDTQYF.

The chain recombines TRBV7-8 with TRBJ2-3, with D uncertain. CDR1 is SGHVS, CDR2 FQNEAQ, per germline. CDR3 length: 11 amino acids. The V end lost 7 bases, the J end lost 6 bases, and 8 bases lay between the germline ends. The CDR3 loop is CASTQGDTQYF. CDR3 sequence (DNA): TGTGCCAGCACCCAAGGGGATACGCAGTATTTT.

The rearrangement uses TRBV4-3 and TRBJ1-2; D possibly corresponds to TRBD1 (6 bases). Germline assignment: CDR1 LGHNA and CDR2 YSLEER. V was shortened by 1 base and J by 6 bases, with 6 bases between the two germline ends. This CDR3 is 12 amino acids long. CDR3 sequence (DNA): TGCGCCAGCAGCCAAGGGACAGATGGCTACACCTTC. Its protein is CASSQGTDGYTF.

This sequence joins TRBV27 and TRBJ1-2, with 8 bases that match TRBD1. This CDR3 is built from 13 residues. J was trimmed by 7 bases and V by 5 bases; bases with no gene match: 6. Germline CDR1 and CDR2: MNHEY and SMNVEV (reference sequence). CDR3 sequence (DNA): TGTGCCAGCAGTCTTGGGACAGGACGTGGCTACACCTTC. Translation: CASSLGTGRGYTF.

This rearrangement joins TRBV11-2 to TRBJ2-7; 7 positions match TRBD1. J gave up 3 bases and V 5 bases, and 7 bases lay outside the gene matches. Germline V gene sequence: CDR1 SGHAT, CDR2 FQNNGV. This CDR3 region has 14 residues. CDR3 DNA: TGTGCCAGCAGCCCCCTCGGGACAGTCTACGAGCAGTACTTC. Translating it yields CASSPLGTVYEQYF.

The count of this clone is one. The chain couples TRBV28 to TRBJ2-7; 8 bases are a match to TRBD1. Trimming took 6 bases from V and 13 from J; bases not matched to a gene: 8. In germline, CDR1 is MDHEN, CDR2 SYDVKM. The CDR3 is 11 residues long. CDR3 region: CASRRTGTLYF. DNA for the CDR3: TGTGCCAGCAGAAGGACAGGGACCCTCTACTTC.

The V and J genes are TRBV4-2 and TRBJ2-2; 7 bases agree with TRBD2. The V and J ends lost 2 bases and 5 bases, in that order; junction bases with no gene match: 14. The CDR3 extends over 18 amino acids. Looked up from germline, CDR1 is LGHNA and CDR2 is YNFKEQ. CDR3 sequence (DNA): TGTGCCAGCAGCCAACCGGGAGGAAGGCTCGCGGGTACCGGGGAGCTGTTTTTT. Residues: CASSQPGGRLAGTGELFF.

This clone has just one count. The chain couples TRBV27 to TRBJ2-7; 7 bases match TRBD1. Germline CDR1 reads MNHEY; CDR2 reads SMNVEV (reference sequence). The CDR3 has 16 amino acids. V dropped 3 bases and J dropped 4; count of bases not matched to a gene: 12. The CDR3 bases are TGTGCCAGCAGTTTGCTGACTCTGTCAGGGGGTTACGAGCAGTACTTC. This codes for CASSLLTLSGGYEQYF.

V and J are TRBV28 and TRBJ2-1, with 7 bases lining up with TRBD2. Per germline, CDR1 MDHEN and CDR2 SYDVKM. Trimming took 4 bases from V and 7 from J; bases not matched to a gene: 10. The CDR3 length is 15 residues. The CDR3: CASSWGSGLVNEQFF. DNA for the CDR3: TGTGCCAGCAGTTGGGGTAGCGGGTTGGTAAATGAGCAGTTCTTC.

The chain employs TRBV28 and TRBJ2-5, with D hard to call. V lost 6 bases and J lost 1, with 15 bases in between. The germline CDR1 and CDR2 sequences are MDHEN and SYDVKM. CDR3 length equals 15 residues. The CDR3 nucleotides read TGTGCCAGCAGAGCCCGCAGCGTGTCCCAAGAGACCCAGTACTTC. Translating gives CASRARSVSQETQYF.

The chain links TRBV27 to TRBJ2-2; D remains unclear. The CDR3 has 14 residues. Germline V lookup: CDR1 MNHEY, CDR2 SMNVEV (reference sequence). Between the trimmed V and J ends, which lost 3 bases and 5 bases, there was a span of 10 bases. In nucleotides, the CDR3 is TGTGCCAGCAGTTTGGGCGTCGGGACCGGGGAGCTGTTTTTT. Amino acids: CASSLGVGTGELFF.